The clone carrying this T cell receptor (beta chain) was seen a handful of times. Its antigen is still unknown. The record originates from a study of blood T cells in healthy people across ages. Study outcomes and limitations: Per million T cells, the diversity of TCR beta decreased roughly linearly as age advanced. The study found more naive CD4+ cells and higher diversity in long-lived than aged donors. Diversity estimates drawn from one million T cells were deemed underestimates.

Sample-barcoded 5' priming and a J-beta primer mix drove a second PCR of about 7 to 12 cycles. Each of the cDNA molecules was tagged by a template-switch adaptor with 12 random nucleotides. A single record per CDR3 protein comes from TCRdb applying MiXCR to the 5' RACE reads. Among 1.5 million to 2 million distinct CDR3 sequences, 25% to 30% were seen once, and the ten largest hold over 7%. Unmatched junction bases numbered 4, after V lost 5 bases and J lost 7 bases. The CDR3 has 13 residues. Germline V CDR1 and CDR2: SGHTA, FQGTGA. Sequenced material: blood. The chain joins TRBV7-3 to TRBJ2-1; 8 bases are shared with TRBD2. This receptor was taken from a woman aged 25-40 years in good health. The CDR3 bases are TGTGCCAGCAGCCCCGTAGCGGGGAATGAGCAGTTCTTC. Amino acids: CASSPVAGNEQFF.